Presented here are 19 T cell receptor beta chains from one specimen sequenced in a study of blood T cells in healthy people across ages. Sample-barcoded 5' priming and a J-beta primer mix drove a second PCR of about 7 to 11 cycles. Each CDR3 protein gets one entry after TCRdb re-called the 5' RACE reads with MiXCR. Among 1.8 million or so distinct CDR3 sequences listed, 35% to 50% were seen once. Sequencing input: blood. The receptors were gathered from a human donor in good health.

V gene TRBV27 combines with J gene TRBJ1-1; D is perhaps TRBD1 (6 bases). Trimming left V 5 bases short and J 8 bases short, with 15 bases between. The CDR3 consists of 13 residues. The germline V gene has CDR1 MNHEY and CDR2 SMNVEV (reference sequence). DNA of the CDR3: TGTGCCAGCAGTGCCTTCGGACAGACCGAAGCTTTCTTT. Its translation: CASSAFGQTEAFF.

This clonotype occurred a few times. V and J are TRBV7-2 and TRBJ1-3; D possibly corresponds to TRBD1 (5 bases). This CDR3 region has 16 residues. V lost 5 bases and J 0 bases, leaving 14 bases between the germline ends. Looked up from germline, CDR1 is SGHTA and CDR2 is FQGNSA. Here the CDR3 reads CASSLQAPSSGNTIYF. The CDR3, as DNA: TGTGCCAGCAGCCTACAGGCCCCGAGCTCTGGAAACACCATATATTTT.

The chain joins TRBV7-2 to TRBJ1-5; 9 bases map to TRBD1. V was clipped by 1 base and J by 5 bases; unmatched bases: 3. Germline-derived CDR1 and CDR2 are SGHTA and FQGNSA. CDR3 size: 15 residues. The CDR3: CASSLETGGYQPQHF. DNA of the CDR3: TGTGCCAGCAGCTTAGAAACAGGGGGCTATCAGCCCCAGCATTTT.

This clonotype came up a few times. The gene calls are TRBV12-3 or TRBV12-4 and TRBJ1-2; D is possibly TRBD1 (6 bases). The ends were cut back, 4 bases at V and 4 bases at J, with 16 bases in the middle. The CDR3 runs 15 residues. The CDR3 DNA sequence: TGTGCCAGCAGTTGGGAGTTTGGACAGAGCTATGGCTACACCTTC. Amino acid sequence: CASSWEFGQSYGYTF.

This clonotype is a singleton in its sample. The CDR3 loop reads CASTLISSSGYTF. CDR3 nucleotide sequence: TGTGCCAGCACACTCATCAGCTCGTCCGGCTACACCTTC. V is TRBV12-3 or TRBV12-4 and J is TRBJ1-2; D remains unclear. CDR3 size: 13 residues. Trimming took off 7 bases at V and 8 bases at J, with 17 bases between the two ends.

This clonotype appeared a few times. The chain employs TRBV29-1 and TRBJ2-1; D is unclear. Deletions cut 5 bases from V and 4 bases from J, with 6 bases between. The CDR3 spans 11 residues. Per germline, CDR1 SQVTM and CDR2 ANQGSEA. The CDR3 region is CSVTDYNEQFF. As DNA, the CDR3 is TGCAGCGTTACCGATTACAATGAGCAGTTCTTC.

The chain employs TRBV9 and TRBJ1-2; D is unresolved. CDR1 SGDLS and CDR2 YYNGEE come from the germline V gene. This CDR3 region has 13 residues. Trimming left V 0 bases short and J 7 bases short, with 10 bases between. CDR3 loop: CASSVEGGSGYTF. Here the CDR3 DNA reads TGTGCCAGCAGCGTAGAGGGTGGCTCTGGCTACACCTTC.

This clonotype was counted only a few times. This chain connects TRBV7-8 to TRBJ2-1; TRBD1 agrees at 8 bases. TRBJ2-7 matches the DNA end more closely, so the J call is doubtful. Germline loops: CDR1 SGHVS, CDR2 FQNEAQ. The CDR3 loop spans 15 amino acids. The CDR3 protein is CASSYLGTGGYEQYF. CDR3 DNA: TGTGCCAGCAGCTATCTCGGGACAGGCGGATACGAGCAGTACTTC.

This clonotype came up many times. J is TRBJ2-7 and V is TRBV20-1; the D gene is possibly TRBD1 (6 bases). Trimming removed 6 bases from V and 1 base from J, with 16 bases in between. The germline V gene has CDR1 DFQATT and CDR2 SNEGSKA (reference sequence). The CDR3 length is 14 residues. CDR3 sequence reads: CSAKGHLDSYEQYF. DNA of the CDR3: TGCAGTGCCAAGGGACACCTAGATTCCTACGAGCAGTACTTC.

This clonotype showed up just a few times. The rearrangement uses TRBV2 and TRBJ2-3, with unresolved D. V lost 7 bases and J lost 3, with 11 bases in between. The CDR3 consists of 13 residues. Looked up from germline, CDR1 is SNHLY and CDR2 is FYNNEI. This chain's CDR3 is CASNGQATDTQYF. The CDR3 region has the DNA TGTGCCAGCAACGGCCAGGCAACAGATACGCAGTATTTT.

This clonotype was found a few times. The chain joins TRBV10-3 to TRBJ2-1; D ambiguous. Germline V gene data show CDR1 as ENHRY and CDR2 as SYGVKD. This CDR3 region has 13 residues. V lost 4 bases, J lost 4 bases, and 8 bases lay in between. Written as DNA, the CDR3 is TGTGCCATCAGTGGGGCAGAATACAATGAGCAGTTCTTC. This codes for CAISGAEYNEQFF.

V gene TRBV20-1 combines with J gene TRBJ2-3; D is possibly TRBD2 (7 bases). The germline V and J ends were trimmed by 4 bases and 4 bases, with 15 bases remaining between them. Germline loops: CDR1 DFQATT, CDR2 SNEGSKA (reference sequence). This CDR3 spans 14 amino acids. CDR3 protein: CSATRGGVADTQYF. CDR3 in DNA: TGCAGTGCTACCCGAGGGGGGGTTGCAGATACGCAGTATTTT.

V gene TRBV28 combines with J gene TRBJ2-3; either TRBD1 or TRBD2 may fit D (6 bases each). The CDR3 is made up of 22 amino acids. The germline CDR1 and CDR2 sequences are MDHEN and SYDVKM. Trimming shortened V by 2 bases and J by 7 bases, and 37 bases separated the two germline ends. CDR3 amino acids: CASSLPGAGPPSGSPPVYTQYF. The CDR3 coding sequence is TGTGCCAGCAGTTTACCGGGGGCGGGACCCCCGTCCGGATCCCCCCCTGTGTATACGCAGTATTTT.

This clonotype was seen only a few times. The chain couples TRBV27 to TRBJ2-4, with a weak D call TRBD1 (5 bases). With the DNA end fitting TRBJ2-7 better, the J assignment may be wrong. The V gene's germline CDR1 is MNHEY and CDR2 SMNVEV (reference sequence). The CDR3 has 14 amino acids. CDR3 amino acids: CASSFSRQSYEQYF. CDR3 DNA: TGTGCCAGCAGTTTCTCCAGACAGTCCTACGAGCAGTACTTC.

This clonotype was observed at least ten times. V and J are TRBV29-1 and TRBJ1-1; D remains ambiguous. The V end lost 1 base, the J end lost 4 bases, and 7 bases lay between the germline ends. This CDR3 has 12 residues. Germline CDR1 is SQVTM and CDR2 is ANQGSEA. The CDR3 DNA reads TGCAGCGTTGAAGGGGGAGGCACTGAAGCTTTCTTT. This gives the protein CSVEGGGTEAFF.

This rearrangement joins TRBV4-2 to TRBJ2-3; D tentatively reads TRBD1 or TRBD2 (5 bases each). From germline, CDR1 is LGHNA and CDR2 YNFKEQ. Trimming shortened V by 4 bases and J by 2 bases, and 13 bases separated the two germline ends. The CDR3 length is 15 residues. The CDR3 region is CASSPGTFPTDTQYF. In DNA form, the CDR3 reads TGTGCCAGCAGCCCAGGGACCTTCCCCACAGATACGCAGTATTTT.

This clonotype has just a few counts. The CDR3 nucleotides are TGTGCCACCAGTGATCGAGGTCAGGGTACAAGTAATACGCAGTATTTT. Translating it yields CATSDRGQGTSNTQYF. The rearrangement uses TRBV24-1 and TRBJ2-3, with D possibly matching TRBD1 (5 bases). In germline, CDR1 is KGHDR, CDR2 SFDVKD. V was pared by 3 bases and J by 7 bases, with 19 bases between. This CDR3 region has 16 residues.

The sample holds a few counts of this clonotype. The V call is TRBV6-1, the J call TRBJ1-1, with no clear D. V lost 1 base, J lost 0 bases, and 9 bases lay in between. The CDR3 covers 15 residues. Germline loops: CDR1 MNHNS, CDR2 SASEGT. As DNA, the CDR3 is TGTGCCAGCAGTGAAGGGGCAGATTTGAACACTGAAGCTTTCTTT. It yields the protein CASSEGADLNTEAFF.

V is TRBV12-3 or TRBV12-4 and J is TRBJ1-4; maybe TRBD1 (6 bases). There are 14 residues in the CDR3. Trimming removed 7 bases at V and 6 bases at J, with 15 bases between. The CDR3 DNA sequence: TGTGCCAGCACCCCTCCAGGGGCTTATGAAAAACTGTTTTTT. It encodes CASTPPGAYEKLFF.